These 15 T cell receptor beta chains were sequenced from one sample in a study of shared clonotypes between healthy human individuals. Sequencing was performed with immunoSEQ multiplex PCR; in TCRdb, only in-frame clones are kept and a portion is missing. The sample has over 1.4 million clones, roughly 95% seen once. The specimen was naive CD4+ T cells sorted from blood. Subset of the sample: CD45RA+ positively selected. Receptors were obtained from a man aged 25 to 40 in good health.

This clone was seen just once. The chain links TRBV28 to TRBJ2-7; D is unclear. V was cut by 6 bases and J by 6 bases, with 12 bases left in between. The length of the CDR3 is 12 residues. Germline assignment: CDR1 MDHEN and CDR2 SYDVKM. The DNA for the CDR3 is TGTGCCAGCAGCTCCTCGGCTGCCGAGCAGTACTTC. Its protein is CASSSSAAEQYF.

The chain carries TRBV7-2 and TRBJ2-7; D perhaps matches TRBD1 (7 bases). Per the germline V gene, CDR1 is SGHTA and CDR2 is FQGNSA. This CDR3 has 14 residues. V gave up 1 base and J gave up 5 bases, with 12 bases separating them. CDR3 residues: CASSLVLRGDEQYF. DNA for the CDR3: TGTGCCAGCAGCTTAGTACTCAGGGGGGACGAGCAGTACTTC.

J is TRBJ2-1 and V is TRBV10-3; TRBD2 matches at 8 bases. V trimming: 5 bases; J trimming: 7 bases; junction bases outside the gene matches: 4. The V gene's germline CDR1 is ENHRY and CDR2 SYGVKD. There are 13 residues in the CDR3. The CDR3 region is CAISSGSLNEQFF. The CDR3, as DNA: TGTGCCATCAGTAGCGGGAGTCTTAATGAGCAGTTCTTC.

V and J are TRBV10-1 and TRBJ2-7; 10 bases fit TRBD1. CDR1 WNHNN and CDR2 SYGVQD come from the germline V gene (reference sequence). The V segment lost 8 bases and the J segment 2 bases; nucleotides outside the gene matches: 6. CDR3 length equals 14 residues. The CDR3 protein is CASLGQGLPYEQYF. The CDR3 DNA sequence: TGCGCCAGCCTGGGACAGGGGCTACCCTACGAGCAGTACTTC.

The V and J genes are TRBV29-1 and TRBJ1-1; D may be TRBD1 (5 bases). This CDR3 has 13 amino acids. Trimming removed 4 bases at V and 3 bases at J, with 12 bases between. Germline lookup yields CDR1 SQVTM and CDR2 ANQGSEA. The CDR3 protein is CSVGWRGDTEAFF. CDR3 nucleotides: TGCAGCGTTGGATGGCGAGGGGACACTGAAGCTTTCTTT.

The chain uses TRBV9 and TRBJ2-7; D is ambiguous. The CDR3 loop spans 15 amino acids. Germline V gene lookup returns CDR1 SGDLS and CDR2 YYNGEE. The V end lost 0 bases, the J end lost 3 bases, and 13 bases lay between the germline ends. CDR3: CASSVVGRSHYEQYF. The CDR3 DNA is TGTGCCAGCAGCGTAGTTGGACGGAGTCACTACGAGCAGTACTTC.

The chain is built from TRBV7-8 and TRBJ1-1; D perhaps matches TRBD1 (6 bases). Trimming cost V 3 bases and J 4 bases, with 15 bases left between them. This CDR3 region has 15 residues. In germline, CDR1 is SGHVS, CDR2 FQNEAQ. CDR3 sequence: CASSLNRERSTEAFF. In nucleotides, the CDR3 is TGTGCCAGCAGCTTGAACAGGGAAAGATCCACTGAAGCTTTCTTT.

This chain uses TRBV5-8 with TRBJ2-3, with TRBD1 as a possible D gene (6 bases). The V gene lost 4 bases and the J gene lost 0 bases, with 12 bases spanning the gap. This CDR3 has 15 amino acids. Germline CDR1 SGHTS, CDR2 YDEGEE. The DNA for the CDR3 is TGTGCCAGCAGCCCCGGACAGACTAGCACAGATACGCAGTATTTT. Protein: CASSPGQTSTDTQYF.

The genes are TRBV5-1 and TRBJ2-6, with unresolved D. The CDR3 runs 13 residues. V shed 7 bases and J shed 0 bases, with 5 bases lying between them. Looked up from germline, CDR1 is SGHRS and CDR2 is YFSETQ. CDR3 amino acids: CASGVSGANVLTF. CDR3 DNA sequence: TGCGCCAGCGGCGTCTCTGGGGCCAACGTCCTGACTTTC.

As for this clone: This sample includes further DNA sequences coding for the same CDR3. V gene TRBV18 combines with J gene TRBJ2-1; 10 positions match TRBD2. The CDR3 is 14 amino acids. The germline CDR1 and CDR2 sequences are KGHSH and LQKENI. Trimming removed 5 bases from V and 7 bases from J; junction bases left unmatched: 5. The CDR3 loop is CASSSLAGVNEQFF. The CDR3 DNA is TGTGCCAGCTCATCTCTAGCGGGAGTGAATGAGCAGTTCTTC.

A remark on this clone: Different DNA sequences within this sample yield the same CDR3. The chain uses TRBV18 and TRBJ1-2; no clear D gene. V lost 0 bases, J lost 7 bases, and 6 bases lay in between. The CDR3 has 12 amino acids. Looked up from germline, CDR1 is KGHSH and CDR2 is LQKENI. The CDR3 coding sequence is TGTGCCAGCTCACCACCAGGGTTTGGCTACACCTTC. It yields the protein CASSPPGFGYTF.

This clone was picked up a small number of times. This chain's CDR3 is CSVDPGGTEAFF. The CDR3 DNA sequence: TGCAGCGTTGATCCAGGGGGGACTGAAGCTTTCTTT. The V call is TRBV29-1, the J call TRBJ1-1; 7 nucleotides line up with TRBD1. The length of the CDR3 is 12 residues. CDR1 SQVTM and CDR2 ANQGSEA come from the germline V gene. V shed 3 bases and J 5 bases; nucleotides not matched to a gene: 3.

The chain joins TRBV5-1 to TRBJ2-3; 9 bases line up with TRBD1. The germline CDR1 and CDR2 sequences are SGHRS and YFSETQ. Trimming at V came to 4 bases and at J to 2 bases, leaving 11 bases not matched to a gene. The CDR3 extends over 17 amino acids. CDR3 loop: CASSTRPGQGDTDTQYF. CDR3 nucleotide sequence: TGCGCCAGCAGCACCCGTCCGGGACAGGGAGACACAGATACGCAGTATTTT.

This clone was observed a single time. The rearrangement joins TRBV14 to TRBJ2-7, with D tentatively TRBD1 (5 bases). Per germline, CDR1 SGHDN and CDR2 FVKESK. This CDR3 contains 14 residues. V dropped 1 base and J dropped 2 bases, with 9 bases sitting between them. As DNA, the CDR3 is TGTGCCAGCAGCCAAGGGGGCGGTACCTACGAGCAGTACTTC. Residues: CASSQGGGTYEQYF.

J is TRBJ1-1 and V is TRBV21-1; TRBD1, the table's D call, was not compared with the DNA. TRBV21-1 is marked as a pseudogene. The CDR3 has 14 amino acids. This CDR3 is CASSNEQGKIEAFF. CDR3 nucleotides: TGTGCCAGCAGCAATGAACAGGGTAAGATTGAAGCTTTCTTT.